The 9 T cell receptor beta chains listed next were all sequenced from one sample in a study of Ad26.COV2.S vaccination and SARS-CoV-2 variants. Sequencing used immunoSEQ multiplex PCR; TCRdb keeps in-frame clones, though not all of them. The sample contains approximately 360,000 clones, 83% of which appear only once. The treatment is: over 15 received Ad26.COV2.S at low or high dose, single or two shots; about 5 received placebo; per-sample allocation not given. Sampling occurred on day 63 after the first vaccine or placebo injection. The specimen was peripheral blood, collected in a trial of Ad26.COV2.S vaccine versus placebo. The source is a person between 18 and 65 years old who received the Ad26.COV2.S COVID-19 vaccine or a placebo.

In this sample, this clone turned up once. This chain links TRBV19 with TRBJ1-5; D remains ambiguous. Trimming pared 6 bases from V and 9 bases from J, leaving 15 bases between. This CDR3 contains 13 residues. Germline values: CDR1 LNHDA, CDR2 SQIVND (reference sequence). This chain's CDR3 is CASRMTGFPPQHF. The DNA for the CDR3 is TGTGCCAGTAGGATGACGGGTTTTCCGCCCCAGCATTTT.

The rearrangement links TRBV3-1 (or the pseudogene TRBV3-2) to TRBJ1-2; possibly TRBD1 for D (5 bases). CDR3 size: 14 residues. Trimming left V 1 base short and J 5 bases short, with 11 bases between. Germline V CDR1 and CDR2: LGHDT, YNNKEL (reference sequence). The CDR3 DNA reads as TGTGCCAGCAGCCAAGGAGCGGGGACGTATGGCTACACCTTC. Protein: CASSQGAGTYGYTF.

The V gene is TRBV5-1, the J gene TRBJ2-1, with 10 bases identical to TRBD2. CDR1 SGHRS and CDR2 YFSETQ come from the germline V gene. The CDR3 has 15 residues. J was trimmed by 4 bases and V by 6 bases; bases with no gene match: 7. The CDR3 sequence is CASKIAGGGYNEQFF. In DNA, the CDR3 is TGCGCCAGCAAAATAGCGGGGGGCGGATACAATGAGCAGTTCTTC.

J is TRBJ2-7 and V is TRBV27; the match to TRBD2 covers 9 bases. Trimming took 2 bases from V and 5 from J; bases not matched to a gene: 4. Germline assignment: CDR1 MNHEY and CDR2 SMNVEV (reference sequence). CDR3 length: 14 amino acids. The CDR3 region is CASSLGLAPDEQYF. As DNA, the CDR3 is TGTGCCAGCAGTTTAGGACTAGCGCCCGACGAGCAGTACTTC.

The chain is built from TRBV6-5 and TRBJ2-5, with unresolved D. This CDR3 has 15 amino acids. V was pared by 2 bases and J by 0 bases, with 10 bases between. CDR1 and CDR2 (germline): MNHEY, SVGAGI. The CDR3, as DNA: TGTGCCAGCAGTTACAGGGCTCCGTACCAAGAGACCCAGTACTTC. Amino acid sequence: CASSYRAPYQETQYF.

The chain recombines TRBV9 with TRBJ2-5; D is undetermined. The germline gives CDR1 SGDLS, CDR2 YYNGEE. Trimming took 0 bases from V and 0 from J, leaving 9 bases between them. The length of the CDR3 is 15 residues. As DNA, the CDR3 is TGTGCCAGCAGCGTAGGGGTGGCTTACCAAGAGACCCAGTACTTC. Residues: CASSVGVAYQETQYF. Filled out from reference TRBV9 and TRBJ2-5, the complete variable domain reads DSGVTQTPKHLITATGQRVTLRCSPRSGDLSVYWYQQSLDQGLQFLIQYYNGEERAKGNILERFSAQQFPDLHSELNLSSLELGDSALYFCASSVGVAYQETQYFGPGTRLLVL.

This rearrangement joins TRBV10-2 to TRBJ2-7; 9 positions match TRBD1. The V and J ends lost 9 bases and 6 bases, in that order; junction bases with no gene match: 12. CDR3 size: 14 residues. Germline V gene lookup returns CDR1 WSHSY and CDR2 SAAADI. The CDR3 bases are TGCGCCAGTTTTGCCGGGACAGGGTTCGGCGAGCAGTACTTC. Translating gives CASFAGTGFGEQYF.

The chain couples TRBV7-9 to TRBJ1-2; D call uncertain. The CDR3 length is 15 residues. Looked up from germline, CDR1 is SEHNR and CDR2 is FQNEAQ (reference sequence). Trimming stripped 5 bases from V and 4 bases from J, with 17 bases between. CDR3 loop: CASSPPVVVRYGYTF. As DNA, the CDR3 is TGTGCCAGCAGCCCACCCGTGGTAGTTCGCTATGGCTACACCTTC.

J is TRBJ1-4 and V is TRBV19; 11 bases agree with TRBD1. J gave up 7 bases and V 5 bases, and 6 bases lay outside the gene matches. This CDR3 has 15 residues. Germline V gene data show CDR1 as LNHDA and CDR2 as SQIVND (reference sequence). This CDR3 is CASSLPGQGVEKLFF. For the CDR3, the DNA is TGTGCCAGTAGTCTCCCGGGACAGGGGGTTGAAAAACTGTTTTTT.